These T cell receptor beta chains were read from a single sample in a study of T cells in Graves' hyperthyroidism and ophthalmopathy. TCRdb re-derived calls from the multiplex PCR reads in MiXCR, one entry per CDR3 protein. This table holds approximately 690,000 distinct CDR3 sequences, about 14% found once. The sequenced material came from blood. The receptor source for this set is a woman between 50 and 59 years old with Graves' ophthalmopathy. Each CDR3 is given with its conserved first and last residue. A D gene is named only where the DNA matches it firmly. Clone size is shown for a subset of rows, as once, few, many or a class of expanded clone.

D gene	clone size	J gene	V gene	CDR3 protein	CDR3 DNA
.	.	TRBJ2-1	TRBV18	CASSPSTGYNEQFF	TGTGCCAGCTCCCCTAGTACGGGCTACAATGAGCAGTTCTTC
TRBD1	many	TRBJ2-1	TRBV28	CASSPPGGTGDNEQFF	TGTGCCAGCAGCCCGCCTGGCGGGACAGGGGACAATGAGCAGTTCTTC
.	.	TRBJ1-2	TRBV14	CASSPGRRSYGYTF	TGTGCCAGCAGTCCAGGGAGACGATCCTATGGCTACACCTTC
TRBD1	many	TRBJ2-3	TRBV7-3	CASSSRQGGTDTQYF	TGTGCCAGCAGCTCCCGACAGGGGGGCACAGATACGCAGTATTTT
.	many	TRBJ2-5	TRBV29-1	CSASTGLQETQYF	TGCAGCGCGTCGACAGGCCTCCAAGAGACCCAGTACTTC
.	few	TRBJ2-2	TRBV7-8	CASSIFWAHTARNTGELFF	TGTGCCAGCAGCATATTCTGGGCCCATACTGCTCGGAACACCGGGGAGCTTTTTTTT
TRBD2	few	TRBJ2-5	TRBV9	CASSRTSGAIQETQYF	TGTGCCAGCAGCCGAACTAGCGGGGCCATTCAAGAGACCCAGTACTTC
TRBD2	.	TRBJ2-3	TRBV7-2	CASSLVLAGGDLDTQYF	TGTGCCAGCAGCTTAGTACTAGCGGGAGGAGACTTAGATACGCAGTATTTT
.	.	TRBJ2-3	TRBV10-3	CAISEGFKDTQYF	TGTGCCATCAGTGAGGGCTTTAAAGATACGCAGTATTTT
TRBD2	many	TRBJ2-7	TRBV11-2	CASSEGLPWSSYEQYF	TGTGCCAGCAGCGAGGGACTACCCTGGAGCTCCTACGAGCAGTACTTC
TRBD2	few	TRBJ2-7	TRBV20-1	CSARDRTSASYEQYF	TGCAGTGCTAGAGATCGGACTAGCGCTTCCTACGAGCAGTACTTC
.	many	TRBJ2-7	TRBV5-1	CASRWEALNHYEQYF	TGCGCCAGCAGATGGGAGGCCCTCAACCATTACGAGCAGTACTTC
.	many	TRBJ2-2	TRBV9	CASSVAVGLSNTGELFF	TGTGCCAGCAGCGTAGCGGTGGGTCTATCGAACACCGGGGAGCTGTTTTTT
.	many	TRBJ1-1	TRBV18	CASCTSWRDTEAFF	TGTGCCAGCTGCACATCGTGGCGGGACACTGAAGCTTTCTTT
.	many	TRBJ2-1	TRBV20-1	CSSHRGQPSYNEQFF	TGCAGTTCACATCGAGGACAGCCCTCCTACAATGAGCAGTTCTTC
.	.	TRBJ2-2	TRBV19	CASIGTAGAGELFF	TGTGCCAGTATTGGGACGGCAGGGGCCGGGGAGCTGTTTTTT
TRBD2	.	TRBJ2-1	TRBV12-3/TRBV12-4	CASRVLAAPDHEQFF	TGTGCCAGCAGGGTACTAGCGGCCCCCGACCATGAGCAGTTCTTC
.	once	TRBJ1-4	TRBV6-2/TRBV6-3	CASMPYGTSATNEKLFF	TGTGCCAGCATGCCCTACGGGACTTCTGCAACTAATGAAAAACTGTTTTTT
TRBD2	.	TRBJ2-3	TRBV5-1	CASRTGTSLTDTQYF	TGCGCCAGCAGGACCGGGACTAGCCTCACAGATACGCAGTATTTT
TRBD2	few	TRBJ2-3	TRBV7-3	CASSSTSGRGGADTQYF	TGTGCCAGCAGCTCAACTAGCGGGAGGGGGGGTGCGGATACGCAGTATTTT
.	many	TRBJ2-1	TRBV11-3	CASSLDLGVPYNEQFF	TGTGCCAGCAGCTTAGATCTAGGGGTACCCTACAATGAGCAGTTCTTC
.	many	TRBJ1-1	TRBV29-1	CSSQYRTLNTEAFF	TGCAGCTCACAGTACAGAACCCTGAACACTGAAGCTTTCTTT
.	.	TRBJ2-7	TRBV19	CASSIDLRRGRGGSYEQYF	TGTGCCAGTAGTATAGATCTTAGGAGGGGGCGCGGAGGATCCTACGAGCAGTACTTC
.	many	TRBJ2-7	TRBV6-5	CASSYSHRRNYEQYF	TGTGCCAGCAGTTACTCCCACAGGAGGAACTACGAGCAGTACTTC
.	many	TRBJ2-1	TRBV29-1	CSVEGPRAGQIYNEQFF	TGCAGCGTTGAAGGCCCCCGCGCGGGACAGATCTACAATGAGCAGTTCTTC
.	many	TRBJ2-4	TRBV28	CASSLLGLAAKNIQYF	TGTGCCAGCAGTTTATTGGGGCTAGCGGCCAAAAACATTCAGTACTTC
.	.	TRBJ1-4	TRBV20-1	CSARTAINEKLFF	TGCAGTGCCCGGACAGCCATTAATGAAAAACTGTTTTTT
.	many	TRBJ1-5	TRBV12-3/TRBV12-4	CASSPPGAGNQPQHF	TGTGCCAGCAGTCCCCCGGGGGCGGGCAATCAGCCCCAGCATTTT
.	many	TRBJ2-7	TRBV7-2	CASSLPIFYEQYF	TGTGCCAGCAGCTTACCGATCTTCTACGAGCAGTACTTC
.	.	TRBJ1-1	TRBV29-1	CSVEGRGNTEAFF	TGCAGCGTTGAGGGACGGGGGAACACTGAAGCTTTCTTT
.	.	TRBJ2-1	TRBV3-1	CASSQTGAREQFF	TGTGCCAGCAGCCAAACGGGAGCGCGCGAGCAGTTCTTC
.	many	TRBJ2-5	TRBV7-9	CASNHLGGSETQYF	TGTGCCAGCAACCACCTAGGGGGATCAGAGACCCAGTACTTC
.	few	TRBJ2-1	TRBV6-5	CASSSAVEQFF	TGTGCCAGCAGTTCAGCTGTTGAGCAGTTCTTC
.	.	TRBJ1-2	TRBV9	CASSVGMRGTGYGYTF	TGTGCCAGCAGCGTAGGAATGAGGGGTACGGGCTATGGCTACACCTTC
TRBD2	many	TRBJ2-3	TRBV2	CASSSTSGTTYGTDTQYF	TGTGCCAGCAGTTCTACTAGCGGGACGACTTATGGCACAGATACGCAGTATTTT
.	many	TRBJ1-5	TRBV3-1	CASSQGGGPDQPQHF	TGTGCCAGCAGCCAAGGTGGGGGGCCGGATCAGCCCCAGCATTTT
TRBD1	many	TRBJ2-5	TRBV28	CASSPAGQGVETQYF	TGTGCCAGCAGTCCCGCGGGACAGGGGGTCGAGACCCAGTACTTC
.	many	TRBJ2-7	TRBV12-3/TRBV12-4	CASSLTGAENLYEQYF	TGTGCCAGCAGTTTGACCGGGGCAGAGAATCTCTACGAGCAGTACTTC
.	many	TRBJ2-2	TRBV18	CASSRRRDTGELFF	TGTGCCAGCTCACGGCGACGGGACACCGGGGAGCTGTTTTTT
.	many	TRBJ1-4	TRBV28	CASSLIGGRREKLFF	TGTGCCAGCAGTTTAATTGGGGGACGTAGAGAAAAACTGTTTTTT
.	.	TRBJ2-6	TRBV6-2/TRBV6-3	CASNRALSGANVLTF	TGTGCCTCCAATCGGGCCCTCTCTGGGGCCAACGTCCTGACTTTC
TRBD1	many	TRBJ2-1	TRBV12-3/TRBV12-4	CASSTTGSSYNEQFF	TGTGCCAGCAGCACGACAGGGAGCTCCTACAATGAGCAGTTCTTC
.	few	TRBJ2-3	TRBV20-1	CSAQPGDTQYF	TGCAGTGCCCAACCGGGAGATACGCAGTATTTT
TRBD2	.	TRBJ2-1	TRBV4-2	CASSQDGLGASGRASNEQFF	TGTGCCAGCAGCCAAGATGGATTGGGGGCTAGCGGGAGGGCCTCTAATGAGCAGTTCTTC
TRBD1	many	TRBJ1-1	TRBV6-1	CASSWTGLTEAFF	TGTGCCAGCAGTTGGACAGGGCTGACTGAAGCTTTCTTT
.	many	TRBJ1-1	TRBV20-1	CSASSPTEAFF	TGCAGTGCTAGCTCGCCCACTGAAGCTTTCTTT
TRBD1	many	TRBJ2-7	TRBV12-5	CASGLGQVGAEQYF	TGTGCTAGTGGTTTAGGACAGGTCGGCGCCGAGCAGTACTTC
TRBD2	many	TRBJ2-2	TRBV7-2	CASSLIAGGPEGELFF	TGTGCCAGCAGCTTGATAGCGGGAGGGCCAGAAGGGGAGCTGTTTTTT
.	many	TRBJ2-1	TRBV7-2	CASSLGPGNGEQFF	TGTGCCAGCAGCTTAGGACCGGGCAATGGTGAGCAGTTCTTC
TRBD1	many	TRBJ1-5	TRBV20-1	CSAKAYRTGPKDSNQPQHF	TGCAGTGCTAAAGCTTACAGGACAGGCCCAAAGGATAGCAATCAGCCCCAGCATTTT
TRBD1	.	TRBJ1-6	TRBV6-1	CASSDWTGGGFNSPLHF	TGTGCCAGCAGTGACTGGACAGGGGGCGGATTTAATTCACCCCTCCACTTT
.	.	TRBJ1-6	TRBV28	CASRLSSPGRKIPSSYNSPLHF	TGTGCCAGCAGGCTCTCGTCACCGGGCCGAAAAATCCCCAGCTCCTATAATTCACCCCTCCACTTT
TRBD2	.	TRBJ2-1	TRBV4-2	CASSPPGLAGLSYNEQFF	TGTGCCAGCAGCCCCCCGGGACTAGCGGGACTCTCCTACAATGAGCAGTTCTTC
.	many	TRBJ1-1	TRBV7-9	CASSLEGTGLAFF	TGTGCCAGCAGCTTAGAGGGAACAGGTCTAGCTTTCTTT